These 24 T cell receptor beta chains were all obtained from the same sample, sequenced in a study of memory CD8 T cells in hepatitis C reinfection. Time point defined: late/post reinfection, 12 to 24 weeks after detection. The sorted cells went straight to TCR sequencing with no prior in vitro expansion. Only in-frame clones appear in the TCRdb table, and some are missing; sequencing was by immunoSEQ multiplex PCR. The sample holds around 45,000 clones, roughly nine tenths seen once. Sequencing input: naive CD8+ T cells sorted from blood. The receptors were sampled from a young man with hepatitis C virus infection.

The rearrangement links TRBV6-5 to TRBJ1-5; TRBD1 matches at 7 bases. Looked up from germline, CDR1 is MNHEY and CDR2 is SVGAGI. The CDR3 length is 15 residues. With V trimmed by 3 bases and J by 1 base, 3 bases remained unmatched. CDR3: CASSYLQGSNQPQHF. The CDR3 DNA reads TGTGCCAGCAGTTATTTACAGGGGAGCAATCAGCCCCAGCATTTT.

The chain joins TRBV29-1 to TRBJ2-1, with D uncertain. Trimming left V 5 bases short and J 8 bases short, with 7 bases between. From germline, CDR1 is SQVTM and CDR2 ANQGSEA. The length of the CDR3 is 10 residues. CDR3 loop: CSVQGHEQFF. CDR3 bases: TGCAGCGTTCAAGGGCATGAGCAGTTCTTC.

This clone was detected only a few times. The genes are TRBV4-3 and TRBJ1-2; TRBD1 is a possible D gene (5 bases). Germline values: CDR1 LGHNA, CDR2 YSLEER. This CDR3 contains 13 residues. The V end was cut by 5 bases, the J end by 3 bases, with 10 bases between. CDR3 residues: CASSSGRDYGYTF. The CDR3 DNA reads TGCGCCAGCAGCTCAGGGAGGGACTATGGCTACACCTTC.

This sequence joins TRBV4-1 and TRBJ2-5, with D maybe TRBD1 (6 bases). The CDR3 is 14 amino acids. Trimming pared 4 bases from V and 1 base from J, leaving 10 bases between. Germline V gives CDR1 MGHRA, CDR2 YSYEKL. The CDR3 bases are TGCGCCAGCAGCCCCCCGGACAGCCAAGAGACCCAGTACTTC. Protein sequence: CASSPPDSQETQYF.

V and J are TRBV9 and TRBJ2-7; the D is unclear. Per the germline V gene, CDR1 is SGDLS and CDR2 is YYNGEE. The CDR3 runs 15 residues. The V and J ends lost 0 bases and 0 bases respectively, with 10 bases between them. The CDR3 sequence: CASSVGSGYSYEQYF. The DNA for the CDR3 is TGTGCCAGCAGCGTAGGATCCGGGTACTCCTACGAGCAGTACTTC.

The chain links TRBV28 to TRBJ1-2; tentative D call: TRBD1 (5 bases). Trimming shortened V by 7 bases and J by 3 bases, and 21 bases separated the two germline ends. Per germline, CDR1 MDHEN and CDR2 SYDVKM. The CDR3 totals 16 residues. This CDR3 is CASIPTARDLYYGYTF. The CDR3 nucleotides read TGTGCCAGCATCCCTACAGCGAGGGACTTATACTATGGCTACACCTTC.

The chain joins TRBV7-9 to TRBJ2-7, with 14 positions matching TRBD2. Germline CDR1 SEHNR, CDR2 FQNEAQ (reference sequence). With V trimmed by 2 bases and J by 6 bases, 6 bases remained unmatched. The CDR3 is 16 amino acids. The CDR3 nucleotides are TGTGCCAGCAGCTTAATACCGGGACTAGCGGGGGCCGAGCAGTACTTC. Amino acid sequence: CASSLIPGLAGAEQYF. Supplemented by reference TRBV7-9 and TRBJ2-7, the full variable domain reads DTGVSQNPRHKITKRGQNVTFRCDPISEHNRLYWYRQTLGQGPEFLTYFQNEAQLEKSRLLSDRFSAERPKGSFSTLEIQRTEQGDSAMYLCASSLIPGLAGAEQYFGPGTRLTVT.

J is TRBJ2-3 and V is TRBV27; D perhaps matches TRBD1 (5 bases). V was cut by 5 bases and J by 4 bases, with 13 bases left in between. Looked up from germline, CDR1 is MNHEY and CDR2 is SMNVEV (reference sequence). The CDR3 sequence is 14 residues long. DNA of the CDR3: TGTGCCAGCAGTGAGCATGACAGTGCAGATACGCAGTATTTT. Translating it yields CASSEHDSADTQYF.

This chain joins TRBV28 and TRBJ1-5; 9 bases agree with TRBD1. The CDR3 is 14 residues long. The ends lost 4 bases at V and 7 bases at J; junction bases unmatched: 5. Germline assignment: CDR1 MDHEN and CDR2 SYDVKM. CDR3 sequence reads: CASSYRGRGQPQHF. The CDR3 nucleotides read TGTGCCAGCAGTTACAGGGGGCGCGGGCAGCCCCAGCATTTT. Full variable domain (missing parts from reference TRBV28 and TRBJ1-5): DVKVTQSSRYLVKRTGEKVFLECVQDMDHENMFWYRQDPGLGLRLIYFSYDVKMKEKGDIPEGYSVSREKKERFSLILESASTNQTSMYLCASSYRGRGQPQHFGDGTRLSIL.

This CDR3 reads CASSLELYNEQFF. For the CDR3, the DNA is TGTGCCAGCAGCTTGGAACTATACAATGAGCAGTTCTTC. The chain combines TRBV5-6 with TRBJ2-1, with D unclear. The CDR3 is 13 residues long. V was trimmed by 0 bases and J by 4 bases, leaving 5 bases between them. Germline CDR1 SGHDT, CDR2 YYEEEE. The variable domain in full, with the rest retrieved from reference TRBV5-6 and TRBJ2-1, is DAGVTQSPTHLIKTRGQQVTLRCSPKSGHDTVSWYQQALGQGPQFIFQYYEEEERQRGNFPDRFSGHQFPNYSSELNVNALLLGDSALYLCASSLELYNEQFFGPGTRLTVL.

The chain joins TRBV19 to TRBJ2-1; D gene ambiguous. V was shortened by 5 bases and J by 4 bases, with 9 bases between the two germline ends. Germline V gene sequence: CDR1 LNHDA, CDR2 SQIVND (reference sequence). CDR3 length: 13 amino acids. CDR3 loop: CASSWPGYNEQFF. The DNA of the CDR3 is TGTGCCAGTAGTTGGCCCGGGTACAATGAGCAGTTCTTC.

CDR3 sequence reads: CASSYGAGDGEQYV. CDR3 DNA sequence: TGTGCCAGCAGTTACGGTGCAGGGGATGGCGAGCAGTACGTC. The chain uses TRBV6-6 and TRBJ2-7; perhaps TRBD1 as D (6 bases). V shed 2 bases and J shed 6 bases, with 14 bases lying between them. Germline V gene data show CDR1 as MNHNY and CDR2 as SVGAGI (reference sequence). CDR3 length: 14 residues.

V and J are TRBV6-5 and TRBJ2-3; D is undetermined. The CDR3 totals 16 residues. Germline V gene lookup returns CDR1 MNHEY and CDR2 SVGAGI. Trimming took off 3 bases at V and 2 bases at J, with 15 bases between the two ends. The CDR3 DNA follows: TGTGCCAGCAGTTATGAGGCGGCCGCGGACACAGATACGCAGTATTTT. Encoded protein: CASSYEAAADTDTQYF.

V is TRBV10-3 and J is TRBJ2-5; 12 bases align to TRBD2. TRBJ2-7 matches the DNA end more closely, so the J call is doubtful. Per the germline V gene, CDR1 is ENHRY and CDR2 is SYGVKD. The CDR3 consists of 17 residues. The CDR3 is CAISEWVTSGRTNEQYF. The CDR3 nucleotides read TGTGCCATCAGTGAGTGGGTGACTAGCGGGAGAACAAACGAGCAGTACTTC.

The chain carries TRBV6-1 and TRBJ2-2, with a possible D match to TRBD2 (5 bases). Germline V CDR1 and CDR2: MNHNS, SASEGT. CDR3 length equals 16 residues. V shed 1 base and J shed 5 bases, with 14 bases lying between them. For the CDR3, the DNA is TGTGCCAGCAGTGAAGTTGGAAGATCGGGGACCGGGGAGCTGTTTTTT. It yields the protein CASSEVGRSGTGELFF.

The V and J genes are TRBV14 and TRBJ2-1; 7 bases are shared with TRBD2. The CDR3 consists of 14 residues. The V gene's germline CDR1 is SGHDN and CDR2 FVKESK. The V gene end was trimmed by 1 base and the J gene end by 6 bases; junction bases not matched to a gene: 3. CDR3 sequence reads: CASSQVPGGNEQFF. In DNA form, the CDR3 reads TGTGCCAGCAGCCAAGTACCGGGGGGCAATGAGCAGTTCTTC.

The rearrangement links TRBV27 to TRBJ2-5; 12 bases match TRBD2. This CDR3 is 15 amino acids long. The V gene's germline CDR1 is MNHEY and CDR2 SMNVEV (reference sequence). J lost 4 bases, V lost 3 bases, and 3 bases had no gene match. DNA for the CDR3: TGTGCCAGCAGTTTGTCTAGCGGGAGGGGAGAGACCCAGTACTTC. It is translated as CASSLSSGRGETQYF.

This clone was detected only a few times. V usage is TRBV9 and J usage is TRBJ2-7; TRBD2 agrees at 11 bases. The V gene end was trimmed by 3 bases and the J gene end by 2 bases; junction bases not matched to a gene: 4. The CDR3 extends over 15 amino acids. Germline V gene sequence: CDR1 SGDLS, CDR2 YYNGEE. The CDR3 spells CASSGGLAATYEQYF. CDR3 in DNA: TGTGCCAGCAGCGGGGGACTAGCGGCCACCTACGAGCAGTACTTC.

The rearrangement links TRBV19 to TRBJ1-1; D remains unclear. The CDR3 contains 13 residues. V was shortened by 3 bases and J by 7 bases, with 12 bases between the two germline ends. Germline loops: CDR1 LNHDA, CDR2 SQIVND (reference sequence). CDR3 region: CASSIGGPLEAFF. The DNA for the CDR3 is TGTGCCAGTAGTATCGGAGGGCCCCTTGAAGCTTTCTTT.

This clone was counted only a few times. The chain is built from TRBV4-1 and TRBJ1-1; D not certain. Germline V gene lookup returns CDR1 MGHRA and CDR2 YSYEKL. The CDR3 runs to 13 residues. V was cut by 3 bases and J by 4 bases, with 9 bases left in between. The CDR3 is CASSHATRTEAFF. DNA for the CDR3: TGCGCCAGCAGCCATGCTACCCGCACTGAAGCTTTCTTT.

This chain joins TRBV5-1 and TRBJ2-2; TRBD2 aligns across 8 bases. V shed 3 bases and J 4 bases; nucleotides not matched to a gene: 11. CDR1 SGHRS and CDR2 YFSETQ come from the germline V gene. This CDR3 contains 17 residues. CDR3 sequence: CASSWTSERGFTGELFF. Here the CDR3 DNA reads TGCGCCAGCAGCTGGACCAGCGAGCGGGGGTTCACCGGGGAGCTGTTTTTT.

The gene calls are TRBV9 and TRBJ1-6; TRBD1 is a possible D gene (5 bases). The V end lost 0 bases, the J end lost 10 bases, and 11 bases lay between the germline ends. Germline V gene sequence: CDR1 SGDLS, CDR2 YYNGEE. The CDR3 has 14 residues. CDR3 in DNA: TGTGCCAGCAGCGTAGCGCAGGGCAGCTCACCCCTCCACTTT. It translates to CASSVAQGSSPLHF. Filled out from reference TRBV9 and TRBJ1-6, the complete variable domain reads DSGVTQTPKHLITATGQRVTLRCSPRSGDLSVYWYQQSLDQGLQFLIQYYNGEERAKGNILERFSAQQFPDLHSELNLSSLELGDSALYFCASSVAQGSSPLHFGNGTRLTVT.

This clone was counted only a few times. The chain combines TRBV4-1 with TRBJ1-1; perhaps TRBD1 as D (6 bases). This CDR3 is built from 13 residues. Germline V lookup: CDR1 MGHRA, CDR2 YSYEKL. V was shortened by 2 bases and J by 4 bases, with 8 bases between the two germline ends. The CDR3 here is CASSQQGTTEAFF. In DNA form, the CDR3 reads TGCGCCAGCAGCCAACAGGGGACCACTGAAGCTTTCTTT.

This chain connects TRBV5-6 to TRBJ1-1, with TRBD1 identical over 7 bases. The V segment lost 0 bases and the J segment 0 bases; nucleotides outside the gene matches: 5. CDR1 and CDR2 from the germline V gene are SGHDT and YYEEEE. The CDR3 runs 16 residues. CDR3 DNA: TGTGCCAGCAGCTTGGTATACGGGACAGTGAACACTGAAGCTTTCTTT. Encoded protein: CASSLVYGTVNTEAFF.